The source of this T cell receptor (beta chain) is a study of T cell repertoires in cytomegalovirus infection. For the study at large: Carrying CMV and the relevant HLA type showed in public TCR beta signatures.

This clonotype was seen many times. The antigen is undetermined. MiXCR was run by TCRdb on the reads, yielding one entry per CDR3 protein. Of some 390,000 distinct CDR3 sequences listed, roughly 20% are singletons. The CDR3 is made up of 12 amino acids. Trimming cost V 6 bases and J 7 bases, with 10 bases left between them. Notes on the study in general: Dominant in the ex vivo response were TCR beta clonotypes restricted by HLA-C and specific for CMV. Frequencies of public TCR beta families were cumulated, and this identified carriers of CMV plus the relevant HLA.

The source of this sequence is a human donor in good health (CMV status not recorded). Some clones in this sample may be carry-over from other donors' samples. The sequencing sample was made of PBMCs. The chain uses TRBV12-3 or TRBV12-4 and TRBJ2-1; no clear D gene. This chain's CDR3 is CASRNVGNEQFF. The CDR3 DNA sequence: TGTGCCAGCAGGAACGTAGGGAATGAGCAGTTCTTC.